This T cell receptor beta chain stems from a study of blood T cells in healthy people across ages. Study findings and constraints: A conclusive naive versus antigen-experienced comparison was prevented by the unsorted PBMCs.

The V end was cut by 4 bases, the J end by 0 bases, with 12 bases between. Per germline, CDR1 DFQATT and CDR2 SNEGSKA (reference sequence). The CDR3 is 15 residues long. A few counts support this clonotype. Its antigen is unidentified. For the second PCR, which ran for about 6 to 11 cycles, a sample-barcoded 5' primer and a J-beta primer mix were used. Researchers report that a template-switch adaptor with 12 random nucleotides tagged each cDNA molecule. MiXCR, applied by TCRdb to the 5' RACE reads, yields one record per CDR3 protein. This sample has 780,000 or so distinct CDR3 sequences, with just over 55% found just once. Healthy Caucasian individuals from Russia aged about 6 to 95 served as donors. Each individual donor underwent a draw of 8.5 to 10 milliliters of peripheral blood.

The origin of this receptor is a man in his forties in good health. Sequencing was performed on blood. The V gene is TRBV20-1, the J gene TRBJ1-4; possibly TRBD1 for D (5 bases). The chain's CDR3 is CSANHGGATNEKLFF. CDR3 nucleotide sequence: TGCAGTGCTAACCACGGGGGAGCAACTAATGAAAAACTGTTTTTT.